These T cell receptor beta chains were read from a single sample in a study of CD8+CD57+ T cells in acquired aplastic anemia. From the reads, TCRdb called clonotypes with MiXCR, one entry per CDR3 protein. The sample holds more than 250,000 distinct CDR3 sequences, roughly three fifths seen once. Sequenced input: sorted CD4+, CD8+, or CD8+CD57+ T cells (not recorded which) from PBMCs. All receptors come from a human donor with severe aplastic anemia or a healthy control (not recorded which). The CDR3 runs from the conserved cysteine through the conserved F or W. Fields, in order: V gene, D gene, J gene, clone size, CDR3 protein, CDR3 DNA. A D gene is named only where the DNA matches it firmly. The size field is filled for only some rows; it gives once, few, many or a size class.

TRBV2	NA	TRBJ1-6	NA	CAVGGDDNSPLHF	TGTGCCGTCGGGGGGGACGATAATTCACCCCTCCACTTT
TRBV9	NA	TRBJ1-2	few	CASSVDTGYGYTF	TGTGCCAGCAGCGTAGATACCGGCTATGGCTACACCTTC
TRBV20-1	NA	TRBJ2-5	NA	CSALGGEVGETQYF	TGCAGTGCTCTAGGGGGGGAAGTAGGAGAGACCCAGTACTTC
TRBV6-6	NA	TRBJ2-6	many	CASSSGGGANVLTF	TGTGCCAGCAGTTCTGGTGGTGGGGCCAACGTCCTGACTTTC
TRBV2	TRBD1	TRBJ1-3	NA	CASLDRATIYF	TGTGCCAGCCTCGACAGGGCCACCATATATTTT
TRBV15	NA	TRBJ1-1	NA	CATSSTLNTEAFF	TGTGCCACCAGCAGTACGTTGAACACTGAAGCTTTCTTT
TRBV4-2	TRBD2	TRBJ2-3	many	CASSVLAETTDTQYF	TGTGCCAGCAGCGTACTAGCGGAGACCACAGATACGCAGTATTTT
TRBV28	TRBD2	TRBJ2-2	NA	CASNPPRRGMNTGELFF	TGTGCCAGCAACCCCCCCAGGCGGGGGATGAACACCGGGGAGCTGTTTTTT
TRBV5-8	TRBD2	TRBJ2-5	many	CASSRSSSGDQETQYF	TGTGCCAGCAGCCGATCGAGTAGCGGGGACCAAGAGACCCAGTACTTC
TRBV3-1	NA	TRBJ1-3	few	CASSHGTMGNTIYF	TGTGCCAGCAGCCACGGGACGATGGGAAACACCATATATTTT
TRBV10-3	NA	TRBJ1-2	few	CAISDLYGYTF	TGTGCCATCAGTGACCTCTATGGCTACACCTTC
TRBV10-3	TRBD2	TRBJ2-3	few	CASSSSGGYTDTQYF	TGTGCCAGCAGTTCTAGCGGGGGGTACACAGATACGCAGTATTTT
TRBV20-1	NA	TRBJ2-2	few	CSASIPANTGELFF	TGCAGTGCTAGTATTCCCGCGAACACCGGGGAGCTGTTTTTT
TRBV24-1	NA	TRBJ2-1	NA	CATSERTSSSYNEQFF	TGTGCCACCAGTGAACGTACGAGTTCCTCCTACAATGAGCAGTTCTTC
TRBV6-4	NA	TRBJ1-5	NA	CASSDDPSGNQPQHF	TGTGCCAGCAGTGACGATCCGTCTGGCAATCAGCCCCAGCATTTT
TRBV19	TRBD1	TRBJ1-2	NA	CASSIRRQGEGYTF	TGTGCCAGTAGTATCCGGCGGCAGGGGGAAGGCTACACCTTC
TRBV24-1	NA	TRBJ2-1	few	CATSDPIINEQFF	TGTGCCACCAGTGATCCTATCATCAATGAGCAGTTCTTC
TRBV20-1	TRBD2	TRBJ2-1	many	CSARQTSGRNYNEQFF	TGCAGTGCTAGACAGACTAGCGGGAGAAACTACAATGAGCAGTTCTTC
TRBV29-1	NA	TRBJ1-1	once	CSVKQNLNTEAFF	TGCAGCGTTAAACAGAACTTGAACACTGAAGCTTTCTTT
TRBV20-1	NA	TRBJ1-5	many	CSVTTGEGNQPQHF	TGCAGTGTTACCACGGGGGAGGGCAATCAGCCCCAGCATTTT
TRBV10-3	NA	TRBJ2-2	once	CAISALDATGELFF	TGTGCCATCAGTGCGCTGGACGCCACCGGGGAGCTGTTTTTT
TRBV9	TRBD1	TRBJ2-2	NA	CASSPAPGQFMNTGELFF	TGTGCCAGCAGCCCCGCCCCGGGACAGTTCATGAACACCGGGGAGCTGTTTTTT
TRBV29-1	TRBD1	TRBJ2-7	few	CSVEPTDRGPYEQYF	TGCAGCGTCGAACCTACTGACAGGGGGCCCTACGAGCAGTACTTC
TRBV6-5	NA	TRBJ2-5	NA	CASSSTGWGETQYF	TGTGCCAGCAGTTCTACAGGGTGGGGAGAGACCCAGTACTTC
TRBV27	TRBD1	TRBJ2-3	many	CASRLFPTGSDTQYF	TGTGCCAGCAGACTTTTCCCGACAGGGTCAGATACGCAGTATTTT
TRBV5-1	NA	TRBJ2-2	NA	CASSLEAKNTGELFF	TGCGCCAGCAGCCTCGAGGCTAAGAACACCGGGGAGCTGTTTTTT
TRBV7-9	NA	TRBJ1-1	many	CASSLGTAYSAFF	TGTGCCAGCAGCTTAGGGACAGCATACAGTGCTTTCTTT
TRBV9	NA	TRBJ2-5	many	CASSVGSRGSETQYF	TGTGCCAGCAGCGTAGGGTCGAGGGGCTCAGAGACCCAGTACTTC